The text below deals with one T cell receptor beta chain. The ends were cut back, 0 bases at V and 8 bases at J, with 11 bases in the middle. CDR1 is SGDLS, CDR2 YYNGEE, per germline. This CDR3 is 13 amino acids long. The data originate from a study of blood T cell repertoires in COVID-19. Across the study: T cells, B-cell-depleted T cells, or PBMCs provided the cDNA or gDNA that served as material.

Per the original data handling: How many nucleated cells were present was estimated from reference gene primer amplification. The assay was immunoSEQ multiplex PCR, and TCRdb's table has in-frame clones only and misses some. For V, J and clone size, that table is used; D and trimming come from the DNA. The sample includes around 250,000 clones, about 80% seen only once; the top ten take about 4.4%. This rearrangement joins TRBV9 to TRBJ1-2; a weak D match, TRBD1 (5 bases). Sequenced input: peripheral blood. The source is a man aged 45-65 years with active or convalescent COVID-19. The chain's CDR3 is CASSVGGLRGYTF. DNA of the CDR3: TGTGCCAGCAGCGTAGGGGGCTTGAGGGGCTACACCTTC.